The 23 T cell receptor beta chains in this list originate from one sample, sequenced in a study of T cell changes during pregnancy in multiple sclerosis. TCRdb's copy holds only in-frame clones and misses some; the assay was immunoSEQ multiplex PCR. The sample lists 35,000 to 55,000 clones; more than 80% were seen once. This sample comprised CD4+ T cells from peripheral blood mononuclear cells, obtained before pregnancy. These receptors were obtained from a female donor with multiple sclerosis, enrolled in a pregnancy study.

This chain links TRBV6-1 with TRBJ1-3, with 7 positions matching TRBD1. Germline V gives CDR1 MNHNS, CDR2 SASEGT. This CDR3 comprises 14 residues. Losses at the gene ends were 4 bases for V and 3 bases for J; bases not matched to a gene: 3. The CDR3 DNA reads as TGTGCCAGCAGTGGACAGGGCTTTGGAAACACCATATATTTT. Protein sequence: CASSGQGFGNTIYF.

The V call is TRBV5-1, the J call TRBJ1-1, with unresolved D. V was cut by 5 bases and J by 1 base, with 6 bases left in between. The germline V gene encodes CDR1 SGHRS and CDR2 YFSETQ. The CDR3 has 12 residues. For the CDR3, the DNA is TGCGCCAGCAGTACAGAGAACACTGAAGCTTTCTTT. This encodes CASSTENTEAFF.

This chain joins TRBV2 and TRBJ2-7; a possible D gene is TRBD2 (7 bases). Trimming took 8 bases from V and 7 from J, leaving 12 bases between them. Germline CDR1 reads SNHLY; CDR2 reads FYNNEI. The CDR3 loop spans 11 amino acids. The CDR3 is CASGGAGEQYF. The CDR3, as DNA: TGTGCCAGCGGGGGGGCAGGAGAGCAGTACTTC.

The rearrangement links TRBV28 to TRBJ1-5, with 7 bases that match TRBD1. This CDR3 is 18 amino acids long. The germline gives CDR1 MDHEN, CDR2 SYDVKM. Trimming cost V 5 bases and J 1 base; bases outside gene matches: 14. CDR3 loop: CASSEVRGRRLSNQPQHF. The CDR3 DNA reads as TGTGCCAGCAGTGAAGTAAGGGGGCGCAGATTAAGCAATCAGCCCCAGCATTTT.

The chain joins TRBV2 to TRBJ2-7; perhaps TRBD2 as D (6 bases). The CDR3 consists of 13 residues. V lost 3 bases and J lost 7, with 13 bases in between. Germline CDR1 is SNHLY and CDR2 is FYNNEI. The CDR3 spells CASSEEGLGEQYF. The CDR3, as DNA: TGTGCCAGCAGTGAGGAGGGTCTGGGGGAGCAGTACTTC.

The chain has TRBV5-1 and TRBJ1-1, with 7 bases aligning to TRBD1. After removal of 0 bases from V and 1 base from J, the junction contained 3 bases not matched to a gene. CDR1 and CDR2 from the germline V gene are SGHRS and YFSETQ. The CDR3 spans 15 residues. The CDR3 bases are TGCGCCAGCAGCTTGGAAGGGACAGCGAACACTGAAGCTTTCTTT. This gives the protein CASSLEGTANTEAFF. The full variable domain, its missing parts supplied by reference TRBV5-1 and TRBJ1-1, is KAGVTQTPRYLIKTRGQQVTLSCSPISGHRSVSWYQQTPGQGLQFLFEYFSETQRNKGNFPGRFSGRQFSNSRSEMNVSTLELGDSALYLCASSLEGTANTEAFFGQGTRLTVV.

The chain uses TRBV2 and TRBJ1-6; D remains unclear. The CDR3 has 15 amino acids. Per the germline V gene, CDR1 is SNHLY and CDR2 is FYNNEI. Trimming removed 5 bases at V and 6 bases at J, with 14 bases between. CDR3 DNA sequence: TGTGCCAGCAGTTTAGCCTCCCTAATTAATTCACCCCTCCACTTT. Protein sequence: CASSLASLINSPLHF.

The chain employs TRBV6-5 and TRBJ2-5, with no clear D. Per the germline V gene, CDR1 is MNHEY and CDR2 is SVGAGI. Trimming removed 4 bases at V and 6 bases at J, with 12 bases between. This CDR3 region has 13 residues. The CDR3 sequence: CASSSPLAKTQYF. The CDR3 region has the DNA TGTGCCAGCAGTTCCCCTTTGGCCAAGACCCAGTACTTC.

The V and J genes are TRBV2 and TRBJ2-7; a weak D match, TRBD1 (5 bases). CDR1 is SNHLY and CDR2 is FYNNEI in the germline V gene. The V gene lost 0 bases and the J gene lost 5 bases, with 11 bases spanning the gap. CDR3 size: 14 residues. CDR3 coding DNA: TGTGCCAGCAGTGAAGCCCGACAGCGAAACGAGCAGTACTTC. It translates to CASSEARQRNEQYF.

V usage is TRBV28 and J usage is TRBJ1-2; D is perhaps TRBD1 (5 bases). The CDR3 runs to 15 residues. Trimming left V 2 bases short and J 4 bases short, with 14 bases between. In germline, CDR1 is MDHEN, CDR2 SYDVKM. This chain's CDR3 is CASSLGAAHLYGYTF. In nucleotides, the CDR3 is TGTGCCAGCAGTTTAGGGGCGGCCCATCTCTATGGCTACACCTTC.

The rearrangement joins TRBV6-5 to TRBJ2-7; 7 nucleotides agree with TRBD1. The V gene end was trimmed by 0 bases and the J gene end by 3 bases; junction bases not matched to a gene: 5. This CDR3 region has 15 residues. CDR1 and CDR2 (germline): MNHEY, SVGAGI. CDR3 sequence reads: CASSYSLGQNYEQYF. The CDR3 bases are TGTGCCAGCAGTTACTCTTTGGGACAGAACTACGAGCAGTACTTC.

The gene calls are TRBV7-3 and TRBJ2-3; the match to TRBD2 covers 10 bases. This CDR3 spans 18 amino acids. Germline values: CDR1 SGHTA, CDR2 FQGTGA. The V and J ends lost 1 base and 1 base, in that order; junction bases with no gene match: 8. CDR3 protein: CASSLKVAGGSRTDTQYF. Written as DNA, the CDR3 is TGTGCCAGCAGCTTAAAAGTAGCGGGGGGATCGCGCACAGATACGCAGTATTTT.

The gene calls are TRBV2 and TRBJ1-3; D might be TRBD1 (6 bases). This CDR3 is 17 amino acids long. V lost 5 bases, J lost 4 bases, and 21 bases lay in between. Germline loops: CDR1 SNHLY, CDR2 FYNNEI. For the CDR3, the DNA is TGTGCCAGCAGTCGCCCCTCTTTACAGGGCTCAGGAAACACCATATATTTT. Its protein is CASSRPSLQGSGNTIYF.

This clone was detected only a few times. This chain joins TRBV4-1 and TRBJ2-1; maybe TRBD1 (7 bases). Germline V gene sequence: CDR1 MGHRA, CDR2 YSYEKL. The CDR3 is 15 residues long. V dropped 4 bases and J dropped 12 bases, with 22 bases sitting between them. CDR3 loop: CASSPQPGDRVGQFF. CDR3 bases: TGCGCCAGCAGCCCCCAGCCGGGAGACAGGGTTGGGCAGTTCTTC.

CDR3 DNA: TGTGCCAGTATGATCGACGGCGGAGACGAGCAGTACTTC. Translation gives CASMIDGGDEQYF. The V gene is TRBV19, the J gene TRBJ2-7; D is ambiguous. The germline V and J ends were trimmed by 7 bases and 5 bases, with 15 bases remaining between them. The CDR3 runs 13 residues. Per germline, CDR1 LNHDA and CDR2 SQIVND (reference sequence).

The chain recombines TRBV30 with TRBJ2-3; a weak D match, TRBD2 (5 bases). Germline CDR1 GTSNPN, CDR2 SVGIG (reference sequence). The V end was cut by 0 bases, the J end by 5 bases, with 12 bases between. The CDR3 covers 14 residues. The CDR3 protein is CAWSVPHGVDTQYF. CDR3 nucleotide sequence: TGTGCCTGGAGTGTACCCCACGGGGTAGATACGCAGTATTTT.

The chain links TRBV25-1 to TRBJ2-7; tentatively, D is TRBD1 (5 bases). Trimming stripped 2 bases from V and 7 bases from J, with 12 bases between. The CDR3 runs to 13 residues. Germline V gene lookup returns CDR1 MGHDK and CDR2 SYGVNS. DNA for the CDR3: TGTGCCAGCAGTGAACTTAGGCAGGGTGAGCAGTACTTC. This encodes CASSELRQGEQYF.

The chain carries TRBV5-4 and TRBJ2-1; D gene ambiguous. The CDR3 runs 15 residues. CDR1 and CDR2 from the germline V gene are SGHNT and YYREEE (reference sequence). V shed 0 bases and J shed 3 bases, with 10 bases lying between them. The DNA for the CDR3 is TGTGCCAGCAGCTTGGAAGGTTCGGGCTACAATGAGCAGTTCTTC. It specifies CASSLEGSGYNEQFF.

V gene TRBV5-6 combines with J gene TRBJ2-5; 8 bases align to TRBD1. The junction had 7 bases not matched to a gene; V was cut back by 6 bases and J by 3 bases. This CDR3 is 14 amino acids long. Germline loops: CDR1 SGHDT, CDR2 YYEEEE. The CDR3 loop reads CASTPVDREETQYF. In nucleotides, the CDR3 is TGTGCCAGCACCCCCGTGGACAGGGAAGAGACCCAGTACTTC.

The chain is built from TRBV4-2 and TRBJ2-7; a weak D match, TRBD1 (5 bases). The germline gives CDR1 LGHNA, CDR2 YNFKEQ. Trimming stripped 0 bases from V and 9 bases from J, with 12 bases between. CDR3 length: 13 residues. The CDR3, as DNA: TGTGCCAGCAGCCAAGAAAGGCTTCAGGGGCAGTACTTC. It yields the protein CASSQERLQGQYF.

This clone has just a few counts. The CDR3 region has the DNA TGCGCCAGCAGCTTAGGGGACAGCCGAACCTACGAGCAGTACTTC. It yields the protein CASSLGDSRTYEQYF. The chain links TRBV5-1 to TRBJ2-7, with TRBD1 matching 7 bases. V gave up 2 bases and J gave up 2 bases; unmatched junction bases: 7. Germline V gene lookup returns CDR1 SGHRS and CDR2 YFSETQ. The CDR3 extends over 15 amino acids.

This clone has only one observation. The rearrangement uses TRBV19 and TRBJ1-3; D unresolved. Between the trimmed V and J ends, which lost 3 bases and 0 bases, there was a span of 9 bases. CDR1 and CDR2 (germline): LNHDA, SQIVND (reference sequence). There are 15 residues in the CDR3. The CDR3 region is CASSIPVSSGNTIYF. CDR3 nucleotides: TGTGCCAGTAGTATTCCGGTGAGCTCTGGAAACACCATATATTTT. The variable domain in full, completed from reference TRBV19 and TRBJ1-3, reads DGGITQSPKYLFRKEGQNVTLSCEQNLNHDAMYWYRQDPGQGLRLIYYSQIVNDFQKGDIAEGYSVSREKKESFPLTVTSAQKNPTAFYLCASSIPVSSGNTIYFGEGSWLTVV.

As DNA, the CDR3 is TGTGCCAGCAGTTTCCCTGGGCCCTCAGTGGGCATCAATGAGCAGTTCTTC. It specifies CASSFPGPSVGINEQFF. The chain couples TRBV28 to TRBJ2-1; unclear D gene. There are 17 residues in the CDR3. V lost 3 bases, J lost 6 bases, and 21 bases lay in between. The germline V gene encodes CDR1 MDHEN and CDR2 SYDVKM.